The subject of this entry is one TCR beta chain. This specimen belongs to a study of shared clonotypes between healthy human individuals. V lost 1 base and J lost 1, with 13 bases in between. CDR3 length equals 16 residues. The germline V gene encodes CDR1 SEHNR and CDR2 FQNEAQ (reference sequence). TCRdb's copy holds only in-frame clones and misses some; the assay was immunoSEQ multiplex PCR. Of more than 200,000 clones listed, 65% to 70% are singletons. J is TRBJ1-2 and V is TRBV7-9, with D tentatively TRBD1 (6 bases). Sequencing used memory CD4+ T cells sorted from blood. Sample subset: CD45RA-negative fraction. The TCR comes from a man younger than 45 in good health. In nucleotides, the CDR3 is TGTGCCAGCAGCTTAGAGAGGCCAGGGGTTAACTATGGCTACACCTTC. This encodes CASSLERPGVNYGYTF.